A single TCR beta chain is shown here with its context. The sample is drawn from a study of breast tumors, draining lymph nodes, adjacent tissues. The germline V gene has CDR1 LNHDA and CDR2 SQIVND (reference sequence). The V segment lost 11 bases and the J segment 4 bases; nucleotides outside the gene matches: 7. The CDR3 is made up of 13 amino acids. Via MiXCR, TCRdb re-called the multiplex PCR reads, giving one row per CDR3 protein. The repertoire holds 150,000 to 200,000 distinct CDR3 sequences, with 30% to 35% as singletons. Axillary draining lymph nodes of breast cancer patients supplied the node samples.

This rearrangement joins TRBV19 to TRBJ1-4, with 7 bases identical to TRBD1. This receptor was obtained from a female donor with breast cancer. Some clones in this sample may be carry-over from other donors' samples. The sequencing sample was made of axillary lymph node tissue. CDR3 loop: CASNGQVNEKLFF. CDR3 sequence (DNA): TGTGCCTCCAATGGACAGGTTAATGAAAAACTGTTTTTT.